This T cell receptor beta chain was sequenced in a study of yellow fever vaccine responses in identical twins. Notes on the study in general: Reported findings indicate that twins' vaccine T cell responses seemed partially convergent, partially personalized.

This clonotype was counted a few times. Its specificity is not known. Germline lookup yields CDR1 KGHSH and CDR2 LQKENI. Trimming shortened V by 2 bases and J by 3 bases, and 10 bases separated the two germline ends. CDR3 size: 14 residues. Each CDR3 protein gets one entry after TCRdb re-called the RT-PCR reads with MiXCR. Of under 20,000 distinct CDR3 sequences detected, less than 75% appear once; the ten largest clones hold 7% to 8%. The source of this sequence is a woman younger than 35 who received the yellow fever vaccine. The genes are TRBV18 and TRBJ1-1; perhaps TRBD1 as D (6 bases). The specimen comprised T cells from blood (PBMCs), unsorted or a sorted subset (not recorded which), sampled before or after yellow fever vaccination (not recorded which). This CDR3 reads CASSPYRADTEAFF. DNA of the CDR3: TGTGCCAGCTCACCATACAGGGCGGACACTGAAGCTTTCTTT.